This T cell receptor beta chain was captured by sequencing in a study of cytomegalovirus exposure and HLA in healthy donors. Study-level points and caveats: The authors later found HLA-associated TCR beta chains more clonally expanded than equally common others. In a later analysis, at a false discovery rate of 0.05, about 15,000 TCR beta sequences were associated with HLA alleles.

Points on this clone: Its specificity is unknown.

The V gene lost 3 bases and the J gene lost 0 bases, with 12 bases spanning the gap. This CDR3 has 15 residues. Per the germline V gene, CDR1 is MNHGY and CDR2 is SAAAGT. The PCR made use of 60 Vbeta and 13 Jbeta primers. Sequencing was performed with immunoSEQ multiplex PCR; in TCRdb, only in-frame clones are kept and a portion is missing. This sample yields around 140,000 clones, of which around four fifths are seen a single time; around 2.9% belongs to the top ten. This clonotype was obtained from a female donor in good health and CMV-seronegative. The sequenced sample consisted of PBMCs. The chain carries TRBV6-8 and TRBJ2-7; a possible D gene is TRBD2 (5 bases). The CDR3 DNA sequence: TGTGCCAGCAGTTATAAACGGGAAAGCTCCTACGAGCAGTACTTC. Protein sequence: CASSYKRESSYEQYF.